This T cell receptor beta chain originates from a study of beta chain features in type 1 diabetes. Study-wide findings and caveats: The VDJ junctions of type 1 diabetes patients carried fewer insertions and more deletions. All four CD4+ subsets of Type 1 diabetes patients contained TCRB CDR3s that were moderately but significantly shorter.

Every isolated RNA sample was fully reverse transcribed, so sequencing captured expressed TCRB transcripts. Method: immunoSEQ multiplex PCR; TCRdb's copy keeps in-frame clones and lacks some. The sample includes over 40,000 clones, around 70% of them seen just once. A note on this clone: Its antigen is undetermined.

Germline V lookup: CDR1 SGHNT, CDR2 YENEEA. V shed 5 bases, J shed 5 bases, and the junction held 7 bases outside the gene matches. The CDR3 is 14 amino acids. V usage is TRBV11-3 and J usage is TRBJ2-3; 7 bases match TRBD2. The receptor was derived from a woman in her late teens or twenties with type 1 diabetes. Sequencing used Tregs from blood. The CDR3 sequence: CASSADWEGDTQYF. The CDR3, as DNA: TGTGCCAGCAGCGCCGATTGGGAGGGAGATACGCAGTATTTT.